What follows are 10 T cell receptor beta chains derived from one specimen sequenced in a study of blood T cells in healthy people across ages. The authors ran a second PCR of roughly 6 to 12 cycles using a sample-barcoded 5' primer and a J-beta primer mix. A single record per CDR3 protein comes from TCRdb applying MiXCR to the 5' RACE reads. The sample lists some 940,000 distinct CDR3 sequences, just under 30% occurring once. These data were also filed under a second study, of T cells of mothers and their children.

Sequenced sample: blood. The receptors were sampled from a woman aged 40 to 49 in good health.

As DNA, the CDR3 is TGTGCCAGCAGCGCTAGCGGTTCGAACACCGGGGAGCTGTTTTTT. Its translation: CASSASGSNTGELFF. V gene TRBV9 combines with J gene TRBJ2-2, with TRBD2 matching 7 bases. CDR3 length: 15 residues. Germline loops: CDR1 SGDLS, CDR2 YYNGEE. Unmatched junction bases numbered 2, after V lost 3 bases and J lost 0 bases.

The chain has TRBV30 and TRBJ2-7; TRBD1 aligns across 7 bases. Germline-derived CDR1 and CDR2 are GTSNPN and SVGIG (reference sequence). This CDR3 is built from 13 residues. With 4 bases clipped from V and 6 bases from J, the junction kept 9 bases outside the gene matches. The CDR3 protein is CAWNVGGAGEQYF. CDR3 nucleotides: TGTGCCTGGAATGTAGGGGGCGCGGGCGAGCAGTACTTC.

This clonotype was counted between two and nine times. The chain recombines TRBV7-2 with TRBJ1-5, with D hard to call. The CDR3 runs to 13 residues. The germline gives CDR1 SGHTA, CDR2 FQGNSA. The V end was cut by 5 bases, the J end by 4 bases, with 9 bases between. The CDR3 loop reads CASSHDWNQPQHF. CDR3 bases: TGTGCCAGCAGCCACGATTGGAATCAGCCCCAGCATTTT.

CDR3 nucleotide sequence: TGTGCCAGCAGGGGACAGGCGAACACCGGGGAGCTGTTTTTT. Its protein is CASRGQANTGELFF. J is TRBJ2-2 and V is TRBV28; 8 bases are a match to TRBD1. Trimming cost V 6 bases and J 0 bases; bases outside gene matches: 0. Germline V gene sequence: CDR1 MDHEN, CDR2 SYDVKM. The CDR3 extends over 14 amino acids. The whole variable domain, filled in from reference TRBV28 and TRBJ2-2, reads DVKVTQSSRYLVKRTGEKVFLECVQDMDHENMFWYRQDPGLGLRLIYFSYDVKMKEKGDIPEGYSVSREKKERFSLILESASTNQTSMYLCASRGQANTGELFFGEGSRLTVL.

The V and J genes are TRBV18 and TRBJ2-6; 10 bases match TRBD1. The germline CDR1 and CDR2 sequences are KGHSH and LQKENI. Germline trimming cut 6 bases from V and 3 bases from J; bases unmatched to any gene: 5. The CDR3 is 16 amino acids. CDR3 protein: CASSRTGGLGANVLTF. The CDR3 nucleotides read TGTGCCAGCTCCAGGACAGGGGGACTTGGGGCCAACGTCCTGACTTTC.

This clonotype was detected ten times or more. The rearrangement uses TRBV7-2 and TRBJ2-7; D call uncertain. Germline CDR1 and CDR2: SGHTA and FQGNSA. V lost 6 bases to trimming and J lost 4 bases, with 13 bases between them. The length of the CDR3 is 13 residues. CDR3 protein: CASRFDSFYEQYF. The CDR3 DNA sequence: TGTGCCAGCAGGTTCGACTCCTTTTACGAGCAGTACTTC. Complete variable domain (other parts from reference TRBV7-2 and TRBJ2-7): GAGVSQSPSNKVTEKGKDVELRCDPISGHTALYWYRQSLGQGLEFLIYFQGNSAPDKSGLPSDRFSAERTGGSVSTLTIQRTQQEDSAVYLCASRFDSFYEQYFGPGTRLTVT.

J is TRBJ2-7 and V is TRBV7-9, with 10 bases lining up with TRBD1. The V gene's germline CDR1 is SEHNR and CDR2 FQNEAQ (reference sequence). The V and J ends lost 5 bases and 1 base, in that order; junction bases with no gene match: 5. CDR3 size: 15 residues. CDR3 residues: CASSPGQGNSYEQYF. The CDR3 DNA sequence: TGTGCCAGCAGCCCGGGACAGGGGAATTCCTACGAGCAGTACTTC. Filled out from reference TRBV7-9 and TRBJ2-7, the complete variable domain reads DTGVSQNPRHKITKRGQNVTFRCDPISEHNRLYWYRQTLGQGPEFLTYFQNEAQLEKSRLLSDRFSAERPKGSFSTLEIQRTEQGDSAMYLCASSPGQGNSYEQYFGPGTRLTVT.

In its sample, this clonotype was seen many times. The chain is built from TRBV10-3 and TRBJ2-7; D unclear. Germline CDR1 is ENHRY and CDR2 is SYGVKD. The CDR3 sequence is 13 residues long. Trimming removed 1 base from V and 7 bases from J, with 11 bases in between. The CDR3 DNA sequence: TGTGCCATCAGTGAGTTTGATGCTGGTGAGCAGTACTTC. This gives the protein CAISEFDAGEQYF.

The J gene is TRBJ1-1, the V gene TRBV28; TRBD1 agrees at 8 bases. Germline CDR1 and CDR2: MDHEN and SYDVKM. Trimming at V came to 8 bases and at J to 5 bases, leaving 7 bases not matched to a gene. The CDR3 is made up of 13 amino acids. The DNA of the CDR3 is TGTGCCAGCCGGGACAGGACCCTGACTGAAGCTTTCTTT. Residues: CASRDRTLTEAFF.

This clonotype was observed many times. V gene TRBV12-5 combines with J gene TRBJ1-2; D call uncertain. V lost 6 bases, J lost 3 bases, and 11 bases lay in between. Per germline, CDR1 LGHNT and CDR2 FRNRAP. The CDR3 length is 13 residues. This chain's CDR3 is CASGGDRHYGYTF. The CDR3, as DNA: TGTGCTAGTGGGGGTGATCGGCACTATGGCTACACCTTC. Supplemented by reference TRBV12-5 and TRBJ1-2, the full variable domain reads DARVTQTPRHKVTEMGQEVTMRCQPILGHNTVFWYRQTMMQGLELLAYFRNRAPLDDSGMPKDRFSAEMPDATLATLKIQPSEPRDSAVYFCASGGDRHYGYTFGSGTRLTVV.